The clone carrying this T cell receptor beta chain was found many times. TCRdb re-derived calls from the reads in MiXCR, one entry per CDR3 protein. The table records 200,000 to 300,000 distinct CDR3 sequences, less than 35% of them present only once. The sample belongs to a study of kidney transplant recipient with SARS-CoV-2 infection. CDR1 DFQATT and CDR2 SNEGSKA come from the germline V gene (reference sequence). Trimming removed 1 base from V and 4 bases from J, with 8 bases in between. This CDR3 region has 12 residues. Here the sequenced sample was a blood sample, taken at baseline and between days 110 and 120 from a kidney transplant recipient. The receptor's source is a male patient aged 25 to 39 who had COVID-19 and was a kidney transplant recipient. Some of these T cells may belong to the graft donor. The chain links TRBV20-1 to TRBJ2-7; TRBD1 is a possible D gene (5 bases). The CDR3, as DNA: TGCAGTGCTAGAGCTGACAGATACGAGCAGTACTTC. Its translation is CSARADRYEQYF.